A single sample gave rise to the 17 T cell receptor beta chains below, sequenced in a study of T cells in Graves' hyperthyroidism and ophthalmopathy. The investigators amplified TCR beta CDR3 regions from RNA transcripts. The TCR CDR3 was amplified in a first-round RT-PCR using the HTBI primer set. From the multiplex PCR reads, TCRdb called clonotypes with MiXCR, one entry per CDR3 protein. The sample yields 500,000 to 600,000 distinct CDR3 sequences, about a sixth seen once. Sequenced sample: blood. Source of these receptors: a woman between 18 and 30 years old with Graves' hyperthyroidism.

This clonotype was recorded many times. The chain is built from TRBV27 and TRBJ1-1; D is unclear. V lost 2 bases, J lost 2 bases, and 12 bases lay in between. CDR3 size: 15 residues. CDR1 is MNHEY and CDR2 is SMNVEV in the germline V gene (reference sequence). The CDR3, as DNA: TGTGCCAGCAGTTTAAGGTGGCTGGGTAACACTGAAGCTTTCTTT. Translation gives CASSLRWLGNTEAFF.

In its sample, this clonotype was seen many times. This chain links TRBV29-1 with TRBJ2-1; no definite D call. V was pared by 4 bases and J by 0 bases, with 7 bases between. The CDR3 runs 13 residues. CDR1 SQVTM and CDR2 ANQGSEA come from the germline V gene. CDR3 residues: CSVGRSSYNEQFF. The CDR3 coding sequence is TGCAGCGTTGGGCGGAGCTCCTACAATGAGCAGTTCTTC.

This clonotype was observed many times. J is TRBJ2-5 and V is TRBV2; D is unclear. In germline, CDR1 is SNHLY, CDR2 FYNNEI. This CDR3 has 14 amino acids. The V end lost 6 bases, the J end lost 0 bases, and 11 bases lay between the germline ends. CDR3 bases: TGTGCCAGCAGGGCGTGGGATTACCAAGAGACCCAGTACTTC. Its translation: CASRAWDYQETQYF. The full variable domain, its missing parts supplied by reference TRBV2 and TRBJ2-5, is EPEVTQTPSHQVTQMGQEVILRCVPISNHLYFYWYRQILGQKVEFLVSFYNNEISEKSEIFDDQFSVERPDGSNFTLKIRSTKLEDSAMYFCASRAWDYQETQYFGPGTRLLVL.

The chain combines TRBV4-2 with TRBJ2-7, with a tentative D call TRBD2 (5 bases). This CDR3 spans 16 amino acids. The germline gives CDR1 LGHNA, CDR2 YNFKEQ. Trimming took off 2 bases at V and 0 bases at J, with 14 bases between the two ends. CDR3 nucleotide sequence: TGTGCCAGCAGCCAAACGGGAATCGGGGACTCCTACGAGCAGTACTTC. This gives the protein CASSQTGIGDSYEQYF.

In DNA, the CDR3 is TGCAGCGCCCGTTTGGGGGAGGCGAACACCGGGGAGCTGTTTTTT. It specifies CSARLGEANTGELFF. This chain joins TRBV29-1 and TRBJ2-2; maybe TRBD2 (6 bases). Germline loops: CDR1 SQVTM, CDR2 ANQGSEA. V dropped 7 bases and J dropped 0 bases, with 15 bases sitting between them. The CDR3 is 15 amino acids.

The V gene is TRBV20-1, the J gene TRBJ2-7; 8 nucleotides match TRBD2. The CDR3 loop spans 14 amino acids. The germline V gene has CDR1 DFQATT and CDR2 SNEGSKA (reference sequence). With 0 bases clipped from V and 1 base from J, the junction kept 2 bases outside the gene matches. The CDR3 spells CSAREGGGSYEQYF. The CDR3 DNA reads as TGCAGTGCTAGAGAGGGCGGGGGGTCCTACGAGCAGTACTTC.

Many counts were recorded for this clonotype. CDR3 protein: CASSYPRTDNNYGYTF. Written as DNA, the CDR3 is TGTGCCAGCAGTTACCCACGGACAGATAATAACTATGGCTACACCTTC. The V gene is TRBV6-1, the J gene TRBJ1-2, with a possible D match to TRBD1 (6 bases). Germline values: CDR1 MNHNS, CDR2 SASEGT. Trimming stripped 5 bases from V and 1 base from J, with 17 bases between. The CDR3 covers 16 residues.

The chain uses TRBV13 and TRBJ1-6, with D hard to call. Trimming took off 0 bases at V and 7 bases at J, with 16 bases between the two ends. Germline lookup yields CDR1 PRHDT and CDR2 FYEKMQ (reference sequence). This CDR3 is built from 17 residues. CDR3 nucleotides: TGTGCCAGCAGCTTAGGTGCCTTACTCCGGGTAAATTCACCCCTCCACTTT. This gives the protein CASSLGALLRVNSPLHF.

This clonotype was observed at least ten times. This chain links TRBV20-1 with TRBJ2-5, with 12 bases that match TRBD1. Germline loops: CDR1 DFQATT, CDR2 SNEGSKA (reference sequence). The CDR3 loop spans 15 amino acids. With 2 bases clipped from V and 9 bases from J, the junction kept 10 bases outside the gene matches. Here the CDR3 reads CSARPGQGAARAQYF. The CDR3 DNA is TGCAGTGCTAGACCGGGACAGGGGGCGGCTCGGGCCCAGTACTTC.

This clonotype was observed many times. The J gene is TRBJ1-1, the V gene TRBV10-3, with TRBD1 matching 8 bases. CDR3 length: 16 amino acids. CDR1 and CDR2 from the germline V gene are ENHRY and SYGVKD. The V segment lost 4 bases and the J segment 4 bases; nucleotides outside the gene matches: 11. CDR3 residues: CAISGPGGTSSTEAFF. The CDR3 DNA is TGTGCCATCAGTGGCCCAGGGGGCACCTCGAGCACTGAAGCTTTCTTT.

In this sample, this clonotype turned up a few times. The rearrangement uses TRBV7-2 and TRBJ1-5, with 7 bases lining up with TRBD1. The V and J ends lost 3 bases and 1 base, in that order; junction bases with no gene match: 3. This CDR3 spans 15 amino acids. Per the germline V gene, CDR1 is SGHTA and CDR2 is FQGNSA. CDR3 sequence (DNA): TGTGCCAGCAGCTTGACAGGGTTAAGCAATCAGCCCCAGCATTTT. As protein: CASSLTGLSNQPQHF.

The chain combines TRBV19 with TRBJ2-1; 10 bases are a match to TRBD2. J was trimmed by 7 bases and V by 5 bases; bases with no gene match: 8. The CDR3 totals 15 residues. Germline V CDR1 and CDR2: LNHDA, SQIVND (reference sequence). The CDR3 loop is CASSESGGAPNEQFF. DNA for the CDR3: TGTGCCAGTAGTGAGAGCGGGGGGGCCCCAAATGAGCAGTTCTTC.

In this sample, this clonotype turned up many times. The chain's CDR3 is CASSLAVYDNEQFF. Here the CDR3 DNA reads TGTGCCAGCAGCTTAGCTGTCTATGACAATGAGCAGTTCTTC. The gene calls are TRBV7-2 and TRBJ2-1; D unclear. Per germline, CDR1 SGHTA and CDR2 FQGNSA. The germline V and J ends were trimmed by 0 bases and 5 bases, with 8 bases remaining between them. The CDR3 loop spans 14 amino acids. Combining the CDR3 with reference TRBV7-2 and TRBJ2-1 gives the whole variable domain GAGVSQSPSNKVTEKGKDVELRCDPISGHTALYWYRQSLGQGLEFLIYFQGNSAPDKSGLPSDRFSAERTGGSVSTLTIQRTQQEDSAVYLCASSLAVYDNEQFFGPGTRLTVL.

The chain has TRBV7-2 and TRBJ2-7; 7 positions match TRBD1. Per the germline V gene, CDR1 is SGHTA and CDR2 is FQGNSA. V gave up 4 bases and J gave up 6 bases; unmatched junction bases: 6. The CDR3 consists of 13 residues. The CDR3 DNA sequence: TGTGCCAGCAGCTATGACAGGGCGCGCGAGCAGTACTTC. It encodes CASSYDRAREQYF.

At least ten counts were recorded for this clonotype. The chain has TRBV6-5 and TRBJ2-3; the match to TRBD2 covers 8 bases. Germline CDR1 is MNHEY and CDR2 is SVGAGI. The CDR3 loop spans 15 amino acids. V gave up 0 bases and J gave up 6 bases; unmatched junction bases: 5. This chain's CDR3 is CASSYSGTSYDTQYF. The CDR3 nucleotides are TGTGCCAGCAGTTACTCGGGGACTAGTTACGATACGCAGTATTTT.

This clonotype showed up many times. V gene TRBV11-2 combines with J gene TRBJ2-5, with D possibly being TRBD1 (5 bases). Germline V CDR1 and CDR2: SGHAT, FQNNGV. Trimming shortened V by 1 base and J by 5 bases, and 14 bases separated the two germline ends. The CDR3 length is 15 residues. CDR3 sequence reads: CASSLGPLSGETQYF. The CDR3 nucleotides read TGTGCCAGCAGCTTAGGGCCTCTCTCAGGGGAGACCCAGTACTTC.

This chain uses TRBV7-3 with TRBJ2-7; TRBD2 agrees at 8 bases. Germline CDR1 and CDR2: SGHTA and FQGTGA. Trimming cost V 3 bases and J 7 bases; bases outside gene matches: 5. This CDR3 has 13 residues. CDR3 loop: CASSLLSGEEQYF. In DNA form, the CDR3 reads TGTGCCAGCAGCTTGCTTAGCGGGGAGGAGCAGTACTTC.